This entry features one T cell receptor beta chain sequence. Its antigen is undetermined. Data came from immunoSEQ multiplex PCR; TCRdb stores just in-frame clones and leaves some out. Among over 110,000 clones listed, 93% were seen once. These data come from a study of T cell responses to AZD1222 COVID-19 vaccine. Regarding the study as a whole: A rise in Spike-specific TCR breadth and depth followed two AZD1222 doses. Only 5 or 6 individuals given AZD1222 were seropositive at baseline. Repertoires were collected only later (after the peak T cell response had occurred). Unmutated variant regions are reportedly the target of nearly half of TCRs that are spike-specific.

Trimming left V 5 bases short and J 9 bases short, with 20 bases between. Germline V lookup: CDR1 SGHNT, CDR2 YYREEE (reference sequence). The CDR3 covers 14 residues. The chain couples TRBV5-4 to TRBJ2-5, with a possible D match to TRBD2 (5 bases). The receptor was isolated from an adult who had recovered from COVID-19. Sequencing used peripheral blood, obtained after recovery from COVID-19. The CDR3 sequence: CASSLSLGSGSQYF. The CDR3 DNA reads TGTGCCAGCAGTCTCTCTCTAGGGAGTGGGTCCCAGTACTTC.